This T cell receptor (beta chain) appears in the sequencing data of a study of cytomegalovirus exposure and HLA in healthy donors. Both 60 Vbeta primers and 13 Jbeta primers went into the PCR. Here immunoSEQ multiplex PCR was the method, and the copy in TCRdb shows in-frame clones only, minus some. Of 100,000 or so clones listed, around 75% are singletons. With respect to this clone: Its antigen is not known.

The study, taken as a whole, reports: Sequencing artifact likely explains a cluster of highly shared sequence variants. CMV antigen specificity was confirmed in vitro for three CMV-associated chains. Cytomegalovirus association was listed for 164 TCR beta chains. Analyses of presence and absence presupposed an approximately uniform sequencing depth across donors.

The receptor was isolated from a man between 35 and 55 years old in good health and CMV-seronegative. Sample: PBMCs.

CDR3 loop: CASSPRDSYNEQFF. CDR3 sequence (DNA): TGCGCCAGCAGCCCGCGGGATTCCTACAATGAGCAGTTCTTC. This sequence joins TRBV10-2 and TRBJ2-1; D may be TRBD2 (6 bases). CDR1 is WSHSY, CDR2 SAAADI, per germline. Trimming stripped 6 bases from V and 1 base from J, with 10 bases between. The CDR3 consists of 14 residues.